A selection of T cell receptor beta chains follows, all from one sample in a study of shared clonotypes between healthy human individuals. Measured with immunoSEQ multiplex PCR; TCRdb has only the in-frame clones, and not every one. The sample records approximately 2.5 million clones, around 90% being singletons. The sample was naive CD4+ T cells sorted from blood. The receptors were gathered from a man aged 18 to 29 in good health. The CDR3 runs from the conserved cysteine through the conserved F or W. A D gene is named only where the DNA matches it firmly. Clone size is shown for a subset of rows, as once, few, many or a class of expanded clone.

v_gene	j_gene	abundance	d_gene	CDR3aa	CDR3nt
TRBV7-2	TRBJ2-5	-	-	CASSLDRRIQETQYF	TGTGCCAGCAGCTTAGACCGGAGAATTCAAGAGACCCAGTACTTC
TRBV9	TRBJ2-3	-	-	CASSLVGDTQYF	TGTGCCAGCAGTCTCGTTGGAGATACGCAGTATTTT
TRBV14	TRBJ2-7	-	TRBD2	CASSRFSGGASSYEQYF	TGTGCCAGCAGCCGTTTTAGCGGGGGGGCCTCCTCCTACGAGCAGTACTTC
TRBV19	TRBJ1-2	-	-	CASIGPYAGYTF	TGTGCCAGTATAGGACCCTACGCGGGCTACACCTTC
TRBV5-6	TRBJ1-1	once	-	CASSLRLLQASGTEAFF	TGTGCCAGCAGCTTGAGATTGTTGCAGGCCAGCGGCACTGAAGCTTTCTTT
TRBV4-1	TRBJ1-2	once	TRBD1	CASSQPGQGFGYTF	TGCGCCAGCAGCCAGCCGGGACAGGGGTTTGGCTACACCTTC
TRBV18	TRBJ2-7	few	-	CASSSGNVGLGYF	TGTGCCAGCTCATCTGGTAATGTGGGGCTGGGGTACTTC
TRBV6-1	TRBJ1-2	once	-	CASSEQIRRGGGYTF	TGTGCCAGCAGTGAACAAATTAGGAGGGGTGGAGGCTACACCTTC
TRBV28	TRBJ1-5	-	TRBD1	CASRGQGFGQPQHF	TGTGCCAGCAGGGGACAGGGGTTCGGTCAGCCCCAGCATTTT
TRBV9	TRBJ2-3	once	TRBD2	CASSELADLSTDTQYF	TGTGCCAGCAGCGAACTAGCGGACCTTAGCACAGATACGCAGTATTTT
TRBV6-1	TRBJ2-7	-	-	CASSLFRPTNNEQYF	TGTGCCAGCAGTCTCTTCCGGCCCACGAACAACGAGCAGTACTTC
TRBV27	TRBJ1-2	-	TRBD1	CATRTSGTAYGYTF	TGTGCCACTCGAACGTCCGGGACAGCCTATGGCTACACCTTC
TRBV5-4	TRBJ2-5	-	TRBD2	CASSPLLAGEKETQYF	TGTGCCAGCAGCCCGCTCCTAGCGGGTGAAAAAGAGACCCAGTACTTC
TRBV25-1	TRBJ2-1	-	-	CASSDAVAGDNEQFF	TGTGCCAGCAGTGATGCAGTGGCAGGTGACAATGAGCAGTTCTTC
TRBV6-5	TRBJ2-4	-	-	CASSLHILAKNIQYF	TGTGCCAGCAGCTTGCATATCCTAGCCAAAAACATTCAGTACTTC
TRBV11-3	TRBJ2-1	-	-	CASSFASGAYNEQFF	TGTGCCAGCAGCTTTGCAAGCGGAGCCTACAATGAGCAGTTCTTC
TRBV30	TRBJ1-2	-	TRBD1	CAWSVGSGGVDGYTF	TGTGCCTGGAGTGTTGGTTCAGGGGGCGTGGATGGCTACACCTTC
TRBV27	TRBJ1-2	-	-	CASSLFSGGPNYGYTF	TGTGCCAGCAGTTTATTTTCGGGGGGGCCGAACTATGGCTACACCTTC
TRBV19	TRBJ2-1	-	-	CASSIHPLNEQFF	TGTGCCAGTAGTATACACCCATTAAATGAGCAGTTCTTC
TRBV7-2	TRBJ2-5	-	TRBD1	CASSLAPGQGVTQYF	TGTGCCAGCAGCTTAGCGCCCGGACAGGGGGTGACCCAGTACTTC
TRBV30	TRBJ1-2	once	-	CACKSPGANYGYTF	TGTGCCTGCAAAAGTCCTGGAGCTAACTATGGCTACACCTTC
TRBV9	TRBJ2-5	-	-	CASSVEGGQETQYF	TGTGCCAGCAGCGTAGAGGGGGGACAAGAGACCCAGTACTTC
TRBV5-6	TRBJ2-5	-	TRBD2	CASSSRLAGVTQYF	TGTGCCAGCAGCTCAAGACTAGCGGGGGTGACCCAGTACTTC
TRBV11-2	TRBJ2-2	-	TRBD2	CASSFTSGANTGELFF	TGTGCCAGCAGCTTTACTAGCGGCGCTAACACCGGGGAGCTGTTTTTT
TRBV7-2	TRBJ2-7	-	-	CASSPGRQVYEQYF	TGTGCCAGCAGCCCGGGGAGGCAGGTCTACGAGCAGTACTTC
TRBV5-6	TRBJ2-5	-	-	CASSAKRWYKTQETQYF	TGTGCCAGCAGCGCAAAAAGATGGTACAAGACCCAAGAGACCCAGTACTTC
TRBV19	TRBJ1-5	-	-	CASGTALSNQPQHF	TGTGCCAGCGGGACCGCCCTTAGCAATCAGCCCCAGCATTTT
TRBV6-5	TRBJ1-3	-	-	CASSYRKGPFNTIYF	TGTGCCAGCAGTTATCGGAAGGGACCCTTCAACACCATATATTTT
TRBV7-2	TRBJ2-3	-	TRBD1	CASSFLGTGVTDTQYF	TGTGCCAGCAGTTTTCTCGGGACAGGGGTGACAGATACGCAGTATTTT
TRBV9	TRBJ1-2	once	-	CASSTVVRNGYTF	TGTGCCAGCAGCACAGTTGTAAGGAATGGCTACACCTTC
TRBV19	TRBJ2-2	-	-	CASSIPGRLTGELFF	TGTGCCAGTAGTATTCCCGGCCGGCTCACCGGGGAGCTGTTTTTT
TRBV2	TRBJ2-5	-	-	CASSARQETQYF	TGTGCCAGCAGCGCCCGCCAAGAGACCCAGTACTTC
TRBV9	TRBJ1-5	-	-	CASSAGHGMEPQHF	TGTGCCAGCAGCGCGGGCCATGGGATGGAGCCCCAGCATTTT